This TCR beta chain is from a study of regulatory T cells in long-lasting Graves disease. According to the study, TCR beta libraries were built with iRepertoire HTBI primers and CDR3-region Arm-PCR. TCRdb ran MiXCR on the multiplex PCR reads and lists one entry per CDR3 protein. The sample records 400,000 to 500,000 distinct CDR3 sequences, about 15% being singletons. Regarding time point: newly diagnosed GD, antithyroid drugs for less than 3 months. The TCR library used RNA extracted from PBMCs. V lost 7 bases, J lost 2 bases, and 10 bases lay in between. The V gene's germline CDR1 is KGHDR and CDR2 SFDVKD. The CDR3 loop spans 13 amino acids. These data also featured in a second study, about T cells in Graves' hyperthyroidism and ophthalmopathy. As that study records: In blood, most of the thyroid clonotypes expanded above 0.001 were also present.

Source: peripheral blood mononuclear cells (PBMCs), taken at new diagnosis, from a patient treated with antithyroid drugs. This rearrangement joins TRBV24-1 to TRBJ1-1, with D possibly matching TRBD1 (5 bases). The source of this sequence is a woman between 45 and 65 years old with Graves disease. CDR3 amino acids: CATSSQGNTEAFF. The CDR3 coding sequence is TGTGCCACCAGCTCCCAGGGTAACACTGAAGCTTTCTTT.